The clone carrying this T cell receptor (beta chain) came up a few times. The antigen is not known. The length of the CDR3 is 11 residues. Germline CDR1 and CDR2: SGHAT and FQNNGV. The V and J ends lost 5 bases and 4 bases respectively, with 5 bases between them. These data come from a study of beta chain features in type 1 diabetes. Study overall: Sorted cells numbering around 100,000,000 were examined across all samples. Findings of the study overall: Whatever favoring of shorter templates PCR might show would apply equally to patients and controls. The VDJ junctions of type 1 diabetes patients carried fewer insertions and more deletions. Shorter TCRB CDR3s, moderately but significantly so, marked every one of the four CD4+ subsets in Type 1 diabetes patients.

Markers CD45RO/CCR7/CD25/CD127/CD95/CD27 served to sort CD4+ naive, central memory, regulatory and stem cell-like memory cells. Expressed TCRB transcripts got sequenced, as all isolated RNA was reverse transcribed. Method: immunoSEQ multiplex PCR; TCRdb's copy keeps in-frame clones and lacks some. The repertoire consists of about 140,000 clones, with about 13% occurring once and the leading ten covering roughly 1.3%. The TCR was taken from a man younger than 35 with type 1 diabetes. The chain carries TRBV11-2 and TRBJ2-5; D gene uncertain. Sequencing input: central memory CD4+ T cells from blood. The CDR3: CASSLIETQYF. The CDR3 DNA sequence: TGTGCCAGCAGCCTAATAGAGACCCAGTACTTC.